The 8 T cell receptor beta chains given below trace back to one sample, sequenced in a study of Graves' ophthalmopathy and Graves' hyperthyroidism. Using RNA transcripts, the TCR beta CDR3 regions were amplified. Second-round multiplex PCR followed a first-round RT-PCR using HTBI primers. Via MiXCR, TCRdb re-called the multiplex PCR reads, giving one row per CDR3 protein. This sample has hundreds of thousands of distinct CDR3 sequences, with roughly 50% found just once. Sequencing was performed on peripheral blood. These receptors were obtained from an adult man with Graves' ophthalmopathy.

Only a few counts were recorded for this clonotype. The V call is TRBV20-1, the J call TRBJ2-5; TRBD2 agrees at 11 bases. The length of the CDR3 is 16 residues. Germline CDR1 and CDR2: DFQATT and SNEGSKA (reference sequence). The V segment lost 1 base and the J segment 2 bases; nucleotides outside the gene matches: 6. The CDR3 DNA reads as TGCAGTGCTAGAGCCGAGGGACTAGCGGAACAAGAGACCCAGTACTTC. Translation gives CSARAEGLAEQETQYF.

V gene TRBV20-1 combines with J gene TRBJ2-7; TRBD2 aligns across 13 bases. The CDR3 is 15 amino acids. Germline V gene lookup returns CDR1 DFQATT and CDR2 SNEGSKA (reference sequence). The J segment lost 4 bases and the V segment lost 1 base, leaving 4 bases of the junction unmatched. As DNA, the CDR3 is TGCAGTGCTAGAGGGACTAGCGGGAGCCAATACGAGCAGTACTTC. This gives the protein CSARGTSGSQYEQYF.

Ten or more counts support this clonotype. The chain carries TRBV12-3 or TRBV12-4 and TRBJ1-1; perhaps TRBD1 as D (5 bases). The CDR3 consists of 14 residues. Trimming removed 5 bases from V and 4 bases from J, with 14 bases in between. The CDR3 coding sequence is TGTGCCAGCAGTCTCGACAGTTGGGGCACTGAAGCTTTCTTT. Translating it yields CASSLDSWGTEAFF.

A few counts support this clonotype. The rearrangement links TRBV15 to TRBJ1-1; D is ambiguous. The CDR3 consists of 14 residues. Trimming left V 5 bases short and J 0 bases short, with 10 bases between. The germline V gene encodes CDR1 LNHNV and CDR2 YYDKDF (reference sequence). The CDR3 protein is CATSGGRLNTEAFF. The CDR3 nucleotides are TGTGCCACCAGCGGCGGCAGACTGAACACTGAAGCTTTCTTT. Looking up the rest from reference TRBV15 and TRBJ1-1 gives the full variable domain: DAMVIQNPRYQVTQFGKPVTLSCSQTLNHNVMYWYQQKSSQAPKLLFHYYDKDFNNEADTPDNFQSRRPNTSFCFLDIRSPGLGDTAMYLCATSGGRLNTEAFFGQGTRLTVV.

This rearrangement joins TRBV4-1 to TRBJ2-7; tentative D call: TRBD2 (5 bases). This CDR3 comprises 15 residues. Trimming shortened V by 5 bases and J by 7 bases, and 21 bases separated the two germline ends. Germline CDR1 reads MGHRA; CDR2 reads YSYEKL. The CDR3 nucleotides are TGCGCCAGCAGCTCCCCATTGGTACGGGATAATGAGCAGTACTTC. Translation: CASSSPLVRDNEQYF.

The CDR3 protein is CASSSSQGGGNEKLFF. The DNA of the CDR3 is TGTGCCAGCAGCTCCTCCCAGGGGGGAGGTAATGAAAAACTGTTTTTT. The chain recombines TRBV7-9 with TRBJ1-4, with 7 bases lining up with TRBD1. V dropped 4 bases and J dropped 4; count of bases not matched to a gene: 9. The CDR3 runs 16 residues. Germline CDR1 is SEHNR and CDR2 is FQNEAQ (reference sequence).

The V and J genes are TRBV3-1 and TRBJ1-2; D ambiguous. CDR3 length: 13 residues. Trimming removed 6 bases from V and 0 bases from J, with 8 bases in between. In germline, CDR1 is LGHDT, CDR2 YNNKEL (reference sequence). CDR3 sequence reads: CASRPGSNYGYTF. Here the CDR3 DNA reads TGTGCCAGCAGACCGGGATCTAACTATGGCTACACCTTC.

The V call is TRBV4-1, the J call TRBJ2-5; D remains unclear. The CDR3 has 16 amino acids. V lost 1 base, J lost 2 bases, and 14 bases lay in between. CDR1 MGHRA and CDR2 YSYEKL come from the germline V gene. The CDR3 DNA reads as TGCGCCAGCAGCCAAGCCGGATTTCGCTTACAAGAGACCCAGTACTTC. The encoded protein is CASSQAGFRLQETQYF.